The TCR beta chain under discussion was sequenced for a study of cytomegalovirus exposure and HLA in healthy donors (dated by TCRdb to about 2017). In the study overall: According to a later analysis, the 120 or so validation repertoires were produced on the same platform as the roughly 720 repertoires of the first cohort. The aim of the study was to test whether cataloging public T cell receptors could identify signatures of past pathogen exposure. Along with the 666-subject first cohort, a separate validation cohort of approximately 110 different subjects was used. To predict cytomegalovirus infection status, the study combined high-throughput TCR immunosequencing, statistical association of individual TCRs with disease status, and machine learning. The investigation overall reported the following: Most TCR sequences were seen in very few donors, while some public TCRs were found in many individuals. It was suggested by the authors that the approach could potentially be generalized to other disease states and immunological phenotypes. A later analysis found that TCRs clustered in the first cohort also tended to co-occur in the approximately 120 validation repertoires, with more than 90% of cluster scores above 0. The study listed 164 TCR beta chains as associated with cytomegalovirus. A later analysis lacked HLA typing for the validation cohort, so it scored co-occurrence in that cohort across all 110 or so repertoires. The classifier was reported to diagnose cytomegalovirus status with high specificity and sensitivity in both the original cohort and the validation cohort. Three of the identified cytomegalovirus-associated TCR beta chains were confirmed in vitro to be specific for cytomegalovirus antigens.

To note about this clone: The specificity of this receptor is unknown. A read error may produce the germline difference seen at one junction end.

The donors were included in the validation cohort of over a hundred subjects, a group kept apart from the roughly 700-subject first cohort. The germline V gene yields LGHNA for CDR1 and YSLEER for CDR2. CDR3 length: 15 amino acids, cysteine to phenylalanine. Of the read, only the CDR3 DNA is kept; its 45 bases are in frame from base 1. Library construction relied on the immunoSEQ multiplex PCR assay. In the paper's pipeline: A statistical classification framework was developed to diagnose cytomegalovirus status using the catalog of TCR beta chain sequences. In its TCRdb copy, this immuneACCESS table keeps in-frame sequences only and misses some clones. Where compared with another copy, unresolved V genes explain less than half of these, and the others have no known cause. The V and J calls and clone size are taken from that table; D and trimming were inferred from the DNA. Within this sample are 120,000 or so clones, with roughly 95% of them counted one time only. The ten biggest clones cover less than 2% of the sample.

The sequence is built from TRBV4-3 and TRBJ1-2, with TRBD1 matching 9 junction bases. Sample: PBMCs. The receptor comes from a young man in good health and CMV-seronegative. CDR3 loop: CASSQAAIGQGIRTF. At the DNA level, the sequence is TGCGCCAGCAGCCAAGCTGCAATCGGACAGGGGATCAGAACATTC.